The clone carrying this TCR beta chain was detected only a few times. The antigen remains unidentified. Germline V lookup: CDR1 SNHLY, CDR2 FYNNEI. CDR3 length equals 16 residues. V gave up 0 bases and J gave up 6 bases, with 15 bases separating them. Measured with immunoSEQ multiplex PCR; TCRdb has only the in-frame clones, and not every one. This sample has approximately 100,000 clones, with roughly 91% found just once. This specimen comes from a study of identifying expanded T cells in peripheral blood. Healthy donors had no documented immune events, such as infections, while sampled. General study points: Two-week clone count variance significantly increased as total template count grew. About 1.3 clones differed between technical replicates, versus roughly 16 and 20 over time.

The specimen sequenced was blood. The receptor was derived from a person aged 18-69 years in good health. The J gene is TRBJ1-5, the V gene TRBV2; maybe TRBD1 (6 bases). The CDR3 reads CASSEATRGGGQPQHF. The CDR3 coding sequence is TGTGCCAGCAGTGAAGCGACCAGGGGAGGGGGTCAGCCCCAGCATTTT.